The entry below describes one T cell receptor (beta chain). Trimming left V 5 bases short and J 7 bases short, with 6 bases between. Germline loops: CDR1 DFQATT, CDR2 SNEGSKA (reference sequence). This CDR3 is 10 amino acids long. The data are from a study of blood T cell repertoires in COVID-19. Clones were sequenced by immunoSEQ multiplex PCR, and TCRdb holds only the in-frame ones, with some missing. Of approximately 260,000 clones detected, around 87% appear once; the ten largest clones hold under 2.5%. The receptor was derived from an older woman with COVID-19, enrolled during active disease. The sample comprised peripheral blood. The chain carries TRBV20-1 and TRBJ2-1, with D unresolved. CDR3 residues: CSALGNEQFF. In DNA, the CDR3 is TGCAGTGCTCTCGGGAATGAGCAGTTCTTC.